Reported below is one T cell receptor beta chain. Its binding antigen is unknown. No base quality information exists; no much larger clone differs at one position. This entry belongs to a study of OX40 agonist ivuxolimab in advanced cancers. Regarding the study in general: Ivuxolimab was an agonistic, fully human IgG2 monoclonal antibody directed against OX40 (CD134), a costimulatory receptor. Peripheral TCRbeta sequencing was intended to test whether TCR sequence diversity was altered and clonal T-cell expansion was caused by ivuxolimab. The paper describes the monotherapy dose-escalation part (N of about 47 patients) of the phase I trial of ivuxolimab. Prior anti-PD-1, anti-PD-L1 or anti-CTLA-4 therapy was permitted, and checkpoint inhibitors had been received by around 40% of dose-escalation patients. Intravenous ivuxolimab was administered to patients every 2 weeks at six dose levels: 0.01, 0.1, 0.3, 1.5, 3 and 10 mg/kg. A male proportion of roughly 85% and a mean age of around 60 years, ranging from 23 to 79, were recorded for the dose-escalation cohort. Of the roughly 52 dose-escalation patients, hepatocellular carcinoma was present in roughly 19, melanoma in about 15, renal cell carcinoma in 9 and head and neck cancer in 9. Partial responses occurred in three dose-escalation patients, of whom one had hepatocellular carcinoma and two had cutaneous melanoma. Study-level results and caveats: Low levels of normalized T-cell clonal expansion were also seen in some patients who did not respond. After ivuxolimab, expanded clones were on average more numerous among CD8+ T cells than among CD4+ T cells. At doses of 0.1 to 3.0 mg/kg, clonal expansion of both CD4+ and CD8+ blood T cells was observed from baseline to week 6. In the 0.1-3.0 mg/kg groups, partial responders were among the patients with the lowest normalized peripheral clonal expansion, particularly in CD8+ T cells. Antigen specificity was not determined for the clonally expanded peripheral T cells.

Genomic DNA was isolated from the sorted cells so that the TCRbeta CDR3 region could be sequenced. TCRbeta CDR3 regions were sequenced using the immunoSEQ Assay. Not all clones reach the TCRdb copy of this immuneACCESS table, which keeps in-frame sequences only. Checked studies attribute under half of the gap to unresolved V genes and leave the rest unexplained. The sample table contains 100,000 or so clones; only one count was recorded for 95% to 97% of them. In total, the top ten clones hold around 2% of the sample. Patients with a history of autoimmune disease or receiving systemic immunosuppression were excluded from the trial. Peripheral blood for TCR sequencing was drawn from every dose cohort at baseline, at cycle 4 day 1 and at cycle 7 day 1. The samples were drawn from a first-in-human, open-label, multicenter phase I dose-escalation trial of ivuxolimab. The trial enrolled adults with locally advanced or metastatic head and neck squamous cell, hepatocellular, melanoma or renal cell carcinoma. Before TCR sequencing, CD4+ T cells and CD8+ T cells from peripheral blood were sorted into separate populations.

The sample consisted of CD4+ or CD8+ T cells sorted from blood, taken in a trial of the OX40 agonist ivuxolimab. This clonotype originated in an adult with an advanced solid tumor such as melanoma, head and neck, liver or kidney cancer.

DNA sequence: TGTGCCAGCAGTTCCAACAGGGAGTTTACCCAAGAGACCCAGTACTTC. Translated, this is CASSSNREFTQETQYF. The chain is made from TRBV7-9 and TRBJ2-5; TRBD1 is perhaps the D gene, given 6 matching bases. Reading from cysteine to phenylalanine, the CDR3 counts 16 amino acids. This entry keeps only the CDR3 DNA: 48 bases, framed from base 1. CDR1 is given as SEHNR and CDR2 as FQNEAQ, both from the germline V gene (reference sequence). Relative to germline, V is 6 bases shorter and J is 1 base shorter, with 18 bases between their ends.